The 31 T cell receptor beta chains listed next were all sequenced from one sample in a study of T cell responses to AZD1222 COVID-19 vaccine. Profiled with immunoSEQ multiplex PCR; TCRdb holds only in-frame clones, not every one. The sample records around 140,000 clones, 91% being singletons. This specimen was peripheral blood, taken 28 days after the second AZD1222 dose. Source of these receptors: an adult who received the AZD1222 COVID-19 vaccine.

The genes are TRBV5-1 and TRBJ1-4; 8 positions agree with TRBD1. This CDR3 comprises 14 residues. With 2 bases clipped from V and 8 bases from J, the junction kept 5 bases outside the gene matches. CDR1 and CDR2 (germline): SGHRS, YFSETQ. In DNA form, the CDR3 reads TGCGCCAGCAGCTTCGGACAGGGTTGGGAAAAACTGTTTTTT. Translated, it gives CASSFGQGWEKLFF.

The V gene is TRBV6-6, the J gene TRBJ1-1; a possible D gene is TRBD1 (5 bases). The CDR3 is 15 residues long. CDR1 is MNHNY, CDR2 SVGAGI, per germline (reference sequence). Trimming cost V 6 bases and J 2 bases, with 16 bases left between them. The CDR3 is CASRGSGARNTEAFF. The CDR3 DNA reads as TGTGCCAGCAGGGGGAGTGGGGCGCGAAACACTGAAGCTTTCTTT.

This clone was picked up one time. The rearrangement links TRBV6-6 to TRBJ1-1; TRBD1 is a possible D gene (5 bases). The CDR3 is 14 amino acids. V was shortened by 8 bases and J by 1 base, with 14 bases between the two germline ends. Germline V gene sequence: CDR1 MNHNY, CDR2 SVGAGI (reference sequence). The CDR3 DNA follows: TGTGCCAGCTCCGGACGGGGCCGGAACACTGAAGCTTTCTTT. It translates to CASSGRGRNTEAFF.

The J gene is TRBJ1-1, the V gene TRBV18; D is undetermined. This CDR3 spans 15 amino acids. Trimming took 3 bases from V and 2 from J, leaving 13 bases between them. CDR1 KGHSH and CDR2 LQKENI come from the germline V gene. The CDR3 reads CASSPLVTVNTEAFF. The CDR3 DNA follows: TGTGCCAGCTCACCTCTAGTTACAGTAAACACTGAAGCTTTCTTT.

V is TRBV10-2 and J is TRBJ1-3; D may be TRBD1 (6 bases). Germline V gives CDR1 WSHSY, CDR2 SAAADI. There are 14 residues in the CDR3. Trimming cost V 3 bases and J 7 bases, with 13 bases left between them. Here the CDR3 DNA reads TGCGCCAGCAGTGAAAGGGGGGAGCAGAACACCATATATTTT. It is translated as CASSERGEQNTIYF.

This chain connects TRBV10-1 to TRBJ1-1; weak D call: TRBD1 (5 bases). Germline V gives CDR1 WNHNN, CDR2 SYGVQD (reference sequence). The CDR3 length is 15 residues. V was trimmed by 1 base and J by 7 bases, leaving 16 bases between them. The CDR3 is CASSEWGPGHGEAFF. The CDR3 coding sequence is TGCGCCAGCAGTGAGTGGGGACCAGGCCACGGTGAAGCTTTCTTT.

This chain connects TRBV19 to TRBJ1-1; D unclear. The CDR3 has 13 amino acids. Germline V gene sequence: CDR1 LNHDA, CDR2 SQIVND (reference sequence). The V end lost 3 bases, the J end lost 5 bases, and 10 bases lay between the germline ends. This CDR3 is CASSIGVETEAFF. The CDR3 DNA sequence: TGTGCCAGTAGTATTGGGGTAGAGACTGAAGCTTTCTTT.

The V call is TRBV11-3, the J call TRBJ1-1, with a possible D match to TRBD1 (6 bases). The CDR3 extends over 13 amino acids. Trimming left V 5 bases short and J 11 bases short, with 18 bases between. CDR1 and CDR2 (germline): SGHNT, YENEEA. CDR3 bases: TGTGCCAGCAGCCGAGACGGACAGTCTAGGGCTTTCTTT. This translates into CASSRDGQSRAFF. Based on the CDR3 plus reference TRBV11-3 and TRBJ1-1, the full variable domain is EAGVVQSPRYKIIEKKQPVAFWCNPISGHNTLYWYLQNLGQGPELLIRYENEEAVDDSQLPKDRFSAERLKGVDSTLKIQPAELGDSAVYLCASSRDGQSRAFFGQGTRLTVV.

The V call is TRBV5-1, the J call TRBJ2-3; 7 bases match TRBD2. Germline V CDR1 and CDR2: SGHRS, YFSETQ. J gave up 5 bases and V 4 bases, and 13 bases lay outside the gene matches. CDR3 size: 16 residues. CDR3 nucleotide sequence: TGCGCCAGCAGCCCGCGCCCAGCGGGGAGGGGAGATACGCAGTATTTT. Amino acids: CASSPRPAGRGDTQYF.

The V call is TRBV5-1, the J call TRBJ1-6, with D maybe TRBD1 (6 bases). This CDR3 is built from 14 residues. Per the germline V gene, CDR1 is SGHRS and CDR2 is YFSETQ. V shed 0 bases and J shed 9 bases, with 10 bases lying between them. The CDR3 sequence is CASSLGGQGSPLHF. The DNA of the CDR3 is TGCGCCAGCAGCTTGGGGGGGCAGGGTTCACCCCTCCACTTT.

The chain employs TRBV7-3 and TRBJ2-1; D possibly corresponds to TRBD1 (5 bases). The germline V gene has CDR1 SGHTA and CDR2 FQGTGA. With 2 bases removed from V and 12 bases from J, the gap between germline ends came to 17 bases. The CDR3 is 14 residues long. CDR3 loop: CASSLGHADNGQFF. The DNA for the CDR3 is TGTGCCAGCAGCTTAGGACACGCTGATAACGGGCAGTTCTTC.

The chain has TRBV27 and TRBJ2-7, with D perhaps TRBD1 (6 bases). From germline, CDR1 is MNHEY and CDR2 SMNVEV (reference sequence). Trimming stripped 0 bases from V and 0 bases from J, with 9 bases between. The length of the CDR3 is 15 residues. The CDR3, as DNA: TGTGCCAGCAGTTTATCGGGACAAGACTCCTACGAGCAGTACGTC. Translating it yields CASSLSGQDSYEQYV.

V and J are TRBV29-1 and TRBJ1-1; D is possibly TRBD1 (5 bases). V was clipped by 7 bases and J by 3 bases, with 12 bases between them. CDR1 and CDR2 (germline): SQVTM, ANQGSEA. CDR3 length: 12 residues. CDR3 sequence (DNA): TGCAGCGCCCGGAGAGGGGACACTGAAGCTTTCTTT. Protein product: CSARRGDTEAFF.

The chain joins TRBV12-5 to TRBJ2-5, with 12 bases lining up with TRBD2. The CDR3 length is 14 residues. The V gene end was trimmed by 6 bases and the J gene end by 5 bases; junction bases not matched to a gene: 4. Germline loops: CDR1 LGHNT, CDR2 FRNRAP. The DNA of the CDR3 is TGTGCTAGTGGCCTAGCGGGAGGGCGGGAGACCCAGTACTTC. This sequence encodes CASGLAGGRETQYF.

CDR3 coding DNA: TGCGCCAGCTGTCCGGGACAGGGTTGGGAAAAACTGTTTTTT. Amino acid sequence: CASCPGQGWEKLFF. The rearrangement joins TRBV5-1 to TRBJ1-4; 9 bases are shared with TRBD1. This CDR3 has 14 amino acids. J was trimmed by 8 bases and V by 7 bases; bases with no gene match: 9. CDR1 and CDR2 (germline): SGHRS, YFSETQ. The whole variable domain, filled in from reference TRBV5-1 and TRBJ1-4, reads KAGVTQTPRYLIKTRGQQVTLSCSPISGHRSVSWYQQTPGQGLQFLFEYFSETQRNKGNFPGRFSGRQFSNSRSEMNVSTLELGDSALYLCASCPGQGWEKLFFGSGTQLSVL.

V is TRBV7-9 and J is TRBJ1-1; D is uncertain. Between the trimmed V and J ends, which lost 5 bases and 3 bases, there was a span of 4 bases. The germline CDR1 and CDR2 sequences are SEHNR and FQNEAQ (reference sequence). The CDR3 is 11 amino acids. For the CDR3, the DNA is TGTGCCAGCAGCAAAGACACTGAAGCTTTCTTT. Translation: CASSKDTEAFF.

The chain is built from TRBV7-9 and TRBJ1-4; D is uncertain. The germline V gene has CDR1 SEHNR and CDR2 FQNEAQ (reference sequence). V was pared by 1 base and J by 5 bases, with 11 bases between. This CDR3 contains 15 residues. The DNA of the CDR3 is TGTGCCAGCAGCTTAGGTGGCAGTAGGAATGAAAAACTGTTTTTT. Translating it yields CASSLGGSRNEKLFF.

This chain joins TRBV11-2 and TRBJ1-2; possible D gene TRBD1, 6 bases. Trimming pared 3 bases from V and 8 bases from J, leaving 13 bases between. Germline values: CDR1 SGHAT, CDR2 FQNNGV. The CDR3 covers 13 residues. The CDR3 reads CASSFEGGDGYTF. The DNA for the CDR3 is TGTGCCAGCAGCTTCGAGGGGGGTGACGGCTACACCTTC.

The chain has TRBV27 and TRBJ1-2; tentative D call: TRBD1 (6 bases). The V and J ends lost 0 bases and 1 base respectively, with 18 bases between them. CDR3 length: 18 amino acids. The germline gives CDR1 MNHEY, CDR2 SMNVEV (reference sequence). CDR3 coding DNA: TGTGCCAGCAGTTTATCCCCAGGCCAGGGGCAGCTTAACTATGGCTACACCTTC. Protein sequence: CASSLSPGQGQLNYGYTF.

J is TRBJ2-2 and V is TRBV2; D tentatively reads TRBD1 or TRBD2 (5 bases each). From germline, CDR1 is SNHLY and CDR2 FYNNEI. This CDR3 contains 11 residues. Deletions cut 8 bases from V and 4 bases from J, with 5 bases between. DNA of the CDR3: TGTGCCAGCGGGACCACCGGGGAGCTGTTTTTT. Translated: CASGTTGELFF.

The chain carries TRBV19 and TRBJ1-2; TRBD1 might be the D (6 bases). Germline V gene data show CDR1 as LNHDA and CDR2 as SQIVND (reference sequence). V shed 5 bases and J shed 8 bases, with 18 bases lying between them. This CDR3 contains 14 residues. The CDR3 sequence is CASSPPTGAGGYTF. The CDR3 bases are TGTGCCAGTAGTCCCCCGACAGGAGCGGGCGGCTACACCTTC.

The chain has TRBV28 and TRBJ1-2; the D is unclear. In germline, CDR1 is MDHEN, CDR2 SYDVKM. V was shortened by 3 bases and J by 8 bases, with 13 bases between the two germline ends. The CDR3 sequence is 13 residues long. The CDR3 nucleotides read TGTGCCAGCAGTTTGGACCCCCCACGCGGCTACACCTTC. Translated: CASSLDPPRGYTF.

The gene calls are TRBV5-1 and TRBJ1-5, with TRBD1 identical over 8 bases. This CDR3 comprises 15 residues. The trim removed 4 bases at V and 0 bases at J, leaving 3 bases unmatched. Per the germline V gene, CDR1 is SGHRS and CDR2 is YFSETQ. In DNA, the CDR3 is TGCGCCAGCAGCCCGACAGGGGATAGCAATCAGCCCCAGCATTTT. This codes for CASSPTGDSNQPQHF.

The rearrangement uses TRBV7-3 and TRBJ2-2; no firm D call. The V gene's germline CDR1 is SGHTA and CDR2 FQGTGA. The CDR3 sequence is 13 residues long. V lost 2 bases, J lost 2 bases, and 3 bases lay in between. CDR3: CASSLSNTGELFF. CDR3 bases: TGTGCCAGCAGCTTATCTAACACCGGGGAGCTGTTTTTT. The full variable domain, in which reference TRBV7-3 and TRBJ2-2 provide the parts outside the CDR3, is GAGVSQTPSNKVTEKGKYVELRCDPISGHTALYWYRQSLGQGPEFLIYFQGTGAADDSGLPNDRFFAVRPEGSVSTLKIQRTERGDSAVYLCASSLSNTGELFFGEGSRLTVL.

The rearrangement links TRBV5-1 to TRBJ2-7; TRBD2 agrees at 9 bases. This CDR3 spans 15 amino acids. Germline V gene lookup returns CDR1 SGHRS and CDR2 YFSETQ. Germline trimming cut 4 bases from V and 10 bases from J; bases unmatched to any gene: 15. The CDR3 sequence is CASSPLGTSRGVQYF. In nucleotides, the CDR3 is TGCGCCAGCAGCCCCCTGGGGACTAGCCGGGGGGTTCAGTACTTC.

The rearrangement joins TRBV11-1 to TRBJ2-5; D is unclear. Trimming left V 4 bases short and J 4 bases short, with 4 bases between. The germline V gene encodes CDR1 SGHAT and CDR2 FQDESV (reference sequence). This CDR3 comprises 11 residues. DNA of the CDR3: TGTGCCAGCAGCTCGGGAGAGACCCAGTACTTC. Its protein product is CASSSGETQYF.

This clone has just one count. The chain combines TRBV19 with TRBJ1-1; no clear D gene. V was trimmed by 6 bases and J by 3 bases, leaving 14 bases between them. The CDR3 consists of 14 residues. CDR1 LNHDA and CDR2 SQIVND come from the germline V gene (reference sequence). The DNA of the CDR3 is TGTGCCAGTAGCTTATTGGGCCATGACACTGAAGCTTTCTTT. Amino acid sequence: CASSLLGHDTEAFF.

J is TRBJ2-2 and V is TRBV27; 8 bases match TRBD2. The length of the CDR3 is 15 residues. V dropped 5 bases and J dropped 1; count of bases not matched to a gene: 3. CDR1 and CDR2 (germline): MNHEY, SMNVEV (reference sequence). The DNA for the CDR3 is TGTGCCAGCAGTCCGAGCGGGAGGAACACCGGGGAGCTGTTTTTT. Translating it yields CASSPSGRNTGELFF.

V gene TRBV15 combines with J gene TRBJ1-4, with 8 nucleotides matching TRBD1. J lost 8 bases, V lost 1 base, and 12 bases had no gene match. The CDR3 sequence is 17 residues long. Germline values: CDR1 LNHNV, CDR2 YYDKDF (reference sequence). CDR3 sequence reads: CATSRVTGTGGGEKLFF. As DNA, the CDR3 is TGTGCCACCAGCAGAGTCACCGGGACAGGTGGAGGGGAAAAACTGTTTTTT.

The V gene is TRBV5-1, the J gene TRBJ2-7; D call uncertain. The V end lost 2 bases, the J end lost 3 bases, and 15 bases lay between the germline ends. The CDR3 consists of 15 residues. Germline V gives CDR1 SGHRS, CDR2 YFSETQ. The CDR3 sequence is CASSLGTSTIYEQYF. The DNA of the CDR3 is TGCGCCAGCAGCTTAGGCACCTCCACAATCTACGAGCAGTACTTC.

The chain employs TRBV5-1 and TRBJ1-1, with 7 bases that match TRBD1. Germline V gives CDR1 SGHRS, CDR2 YFSETQ. The CDR3 is 19 residues long. Trimming cost V 3 bases and J 1 base; bases outside gene matches: 18. The CDR3 spells CASSWMVTFRGQTNTEAFF. The CDR3 DNA sequence: TGCGCCAGCAGCTGGATGGTAACCTTTCGGGGACAGACGAACACTGAAGCTTTCTTT.